This TCR beta chain emerged from a study of OX40 agonist ivuxolimab in advanced cancers. For the study in its entirety: The costimulatory receptor OX40 (CD134) was targeted by ivuxolimab, a fully human IgG2 agonistic monoclonal antibody. Intravenous ivuxolimab was administered to patients every 2 weeks at six dose levels: 0.01, 0.1, 0.3, 1.5, 3 and 10 mg/kg. Among the 52 dose-escalation patients, some 19 had hepatocellular carcinoma, around 15 melanoma, 9 renal cell carcinoma and 9 head and neck cancer. The dose-escalation cohort was 82.7% male with a mean age of 60 years, ranging from roughly 20 to 80. Prior anti-PD-1, anti-PD-L1 or anti-CTLA-4 therapy was permitted, and approximately 42% of dose-escalation patients had received checkpoint inhibitors. Partial responses occurred in three dose-escalation patients: two with cutaneous melanoma and one with hepatocellular carcinoma. Peripheral TCRbeta sequencing aimed to test whether ivuxolimab altered TCR sequence diversity and caused clonal T-cell expansion. The monotherapy dose-escalation portion (N of about 50 patients) of the phase I ivuxolimab trial is reported in the paper. The research as a whole found: After ivuxolimab, CD8+ T cells had more expanded clones than CD4+ T cells on average. In the 0.1-3.0 mg/kg groups, partial responders were among the patients with the lowest normalized peripheral clonal expansion, particularly in CD8+ T cells. Low levels of normalized T-cell clonal expansion were also seen in some patients who did not respond. The antigen specificity of the clonally expanded peripheral T cells was not determined. At doses of 0.1 to 3.0 mg/kg, clonal expansion of both CD4+ and CD8+ blood T cells was observed from baseline to week 6.

To note about this clone: This receptor's antigen is unknown. No qualities accompany the bases; no much larger clone lies one base away.

Genomic DNA was isolated from the sorted cells so that the TCRbeta CDR3 region could be sequenced. TCRbeta CDR3 regions were sequenced using the immunoSEQ Assay. The source is immuneACCESS, and TCRdb retained only in-frame sequences with V and J called. Part of the clones is not carried over; for the studies checked, unresolved V genes explain less than half of this, and the remainder is unexplained. Within this sample are tens of thousands of clones, with more than 75% of them counted one time only. 0.6% to 0.8% of the sample lies in the top ten. Inclusive of the bounding cysteine and phenylalanine, the CDR3 is 19 residues long. The retained sequence is limited to the CDR3, 57 bases, with the frame set at the first base. CDR1 SGHNT and CDR2 YYREEE were looked up in the germline V gene (reference sequence). V lost 4 bases and J lost 4 bases, and the count of bases not matched to a germline gene is 14.

Patients with autoimmune disease history or receiving systemic immunosuppression were excluded from the trial. In every dose cohort, peripheral blood was drawn for TCR sequencing at baseline, cycle 4 day 1, and cycle 7 day 1. The samples were drawn from a first-in-human, open-label, multicenter phase I dose-escalation trial of ivuxolimab. The trial enrolled adults with locally advanced or metastatic head and neck squamous cell, hepatocellular, melanoma or renal cell carcinoma. Before TCR sequencing, CD4+ and CD8+ T cells were separately sorted from peripheral blood. The source of this sequence is an adult with an advanced solid tumor such as melanoma, head and neck, liver or kidney cancer. This receptor chain uses TRBV5-4 and TRBJ2-2; 12 nucleotides in the junction match TRBD1. The sequenced sample was CD4+ or CD8+ T cells sorted from blood, obtained in a trial of the OX40 agonist ivuxolimab. The CDR3 protein is CASSTGGGQGASGTGELFF. The nucleotide sequence reads TGTGCCAGCAGCACTGGAGGGGGACAGGGGGCAAGTGGCACCGGGGAGCTGTTTTTT.